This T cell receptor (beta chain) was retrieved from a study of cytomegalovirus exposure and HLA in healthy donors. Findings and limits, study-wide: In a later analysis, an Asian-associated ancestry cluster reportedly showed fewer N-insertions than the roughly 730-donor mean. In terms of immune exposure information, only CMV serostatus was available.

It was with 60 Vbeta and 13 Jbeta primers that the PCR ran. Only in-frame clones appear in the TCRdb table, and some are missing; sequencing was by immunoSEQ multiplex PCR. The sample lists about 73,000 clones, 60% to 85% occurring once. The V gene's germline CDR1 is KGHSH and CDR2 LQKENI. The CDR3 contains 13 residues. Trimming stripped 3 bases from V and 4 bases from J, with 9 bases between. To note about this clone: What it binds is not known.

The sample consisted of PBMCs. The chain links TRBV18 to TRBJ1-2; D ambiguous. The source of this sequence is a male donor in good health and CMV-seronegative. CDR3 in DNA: TGTGCCAGCTCACCCGAGGGTGGCTATGGCTACACCTTC. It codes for CASSPEGGYGYTF.